This T cell receptor (beta chain) was recovered during a study of Ad26.COV2.S vaccination and SARS-CoV-2 variants. Study-wide background: Vaccine-arm donor from the placebo-controlled COV1001 Ad26.COV2.S trial. Study-wide results and caveats: Similar non-spike TCR breadth was seen in vaccine and placebo recipients.

The method was immunoSEQ multiplex PCR; TCRdb's version includes in-frame clones alone and lacks a portion of them. The sample lists around 400,000 clones; approximately 90% were seen once. Trimming left V 3 bases short and J 5 bases short, with 7 bases between. This CDR3 spans 13 amino acids. Germline values: CDR1 KGHDR, CDR2 SFDVKD. Remarks on this clone: The antigen is unknown.

Specified treatment: 15 to 20 received Ad26.COV2.S at low or high dose, single or two shots; 5 received placebo; per-sample allocation not given. Sampling was performed 63 days after the first vaccine or placebo injection. The source was peripheral blood, collected in a trial of Ad26.COV2.S vaccine versus placebo. The rearrangement links TRBV24-1 to TRBJ2-1; the D is unclear. The receptor's source is a person between 18 and 65 years old who received the Ad26.COV2.S COVID-19 vaccine or a placebo. The chain's CDR3 is CATSDPNNNEQFF. CDR3 coding DNA: TGTGCCACCAGTGATCCCAACAACAATGAGCAGTTCTTC.